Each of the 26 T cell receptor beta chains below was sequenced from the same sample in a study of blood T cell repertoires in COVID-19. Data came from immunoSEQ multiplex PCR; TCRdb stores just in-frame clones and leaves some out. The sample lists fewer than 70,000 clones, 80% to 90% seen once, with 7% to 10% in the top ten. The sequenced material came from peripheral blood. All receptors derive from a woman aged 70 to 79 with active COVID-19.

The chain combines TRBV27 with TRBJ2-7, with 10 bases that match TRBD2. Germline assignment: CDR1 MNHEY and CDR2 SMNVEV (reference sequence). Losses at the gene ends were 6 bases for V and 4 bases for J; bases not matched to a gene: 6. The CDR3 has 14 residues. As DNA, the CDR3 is TGTGCCAGCAGCGGAGCTAGCGGGAGATACGAGCAGTACTTC. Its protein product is CASSGASGRYEQYF.

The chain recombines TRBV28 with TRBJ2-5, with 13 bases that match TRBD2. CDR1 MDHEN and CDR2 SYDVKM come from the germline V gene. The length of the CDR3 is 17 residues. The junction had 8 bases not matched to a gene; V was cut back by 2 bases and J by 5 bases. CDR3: CASSLVRTSGSAETQYF. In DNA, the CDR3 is TGTGCCAGCAGTTTAGTCCGGACTAGCGGGAGTGCGGAGACCCAGTACTTC.

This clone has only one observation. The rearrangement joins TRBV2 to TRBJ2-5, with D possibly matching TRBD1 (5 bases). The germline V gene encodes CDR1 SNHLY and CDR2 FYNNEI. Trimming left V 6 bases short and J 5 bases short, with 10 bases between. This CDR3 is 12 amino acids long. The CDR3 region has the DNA TGTGCCAGCAGGGGGTCAGGGGAGACCCAGTACTTC. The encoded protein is CASRGSGETQYF. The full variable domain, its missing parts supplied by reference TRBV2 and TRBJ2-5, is EPEVTQTPSHQVTQMGQEVILRCVPISNHLYFYWYRQILGQKVEFLVSFYNNEISEKSEIFDDQFSVERPDGSNFTLKIRSTKLEDSAMYFCASRGSGETQYFGPGTRLLVL.

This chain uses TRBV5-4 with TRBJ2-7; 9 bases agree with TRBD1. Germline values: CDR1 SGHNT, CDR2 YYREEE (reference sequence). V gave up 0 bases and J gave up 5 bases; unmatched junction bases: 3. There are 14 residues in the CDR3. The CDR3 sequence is CASSLGTGANEQYF. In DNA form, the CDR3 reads TGTGCCAGCAGCTTGGGGACAGGGGCGAACGAGCAGTACTTC.

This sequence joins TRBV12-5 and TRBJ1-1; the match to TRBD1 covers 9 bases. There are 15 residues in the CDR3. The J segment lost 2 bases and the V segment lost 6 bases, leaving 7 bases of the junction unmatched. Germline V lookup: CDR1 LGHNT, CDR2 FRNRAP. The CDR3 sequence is CASGGTGSINTEAFF. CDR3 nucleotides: TGTGCTAGTGGAGGGACAGGGTCAATTAACACTGAAGCTTTCTTT.

DNA for the CDR3: TGTGCCAGCAGTTTATCGACTAGCGGGGGGAGCACAGATACGCAGTATTTT. This codes for CASSLSTSGGSTDTQYF. The chain combines TRBV27 with TRBJ2-3; 13 nucleotides line up with TRBD2. The length of the CDR3 is 17 residues. CDR1 and CDR2 (germline): MNHEY, SMNVEV (reference sequence). V lost 0 bases to trimming and J lost 0 bases; unmatched junction nucleotides: 0.

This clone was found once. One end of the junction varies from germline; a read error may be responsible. This CDR3 reads CASGYGTLTRPHNEAFF. CDR3 bases: TGTGCCAGCGGTTACGGGACACTCACGCGCCCCCACAATGAAGCTTTCTTT. V and J are TRBV6-2 or TRBV6-3 and TRBJ1-1; maybe TRBD1 (6 bases). The length of the CDR3 is 17 residues. Per the germline V gene, CDR1 is MNHEY and CDR2 is SVGEGT.

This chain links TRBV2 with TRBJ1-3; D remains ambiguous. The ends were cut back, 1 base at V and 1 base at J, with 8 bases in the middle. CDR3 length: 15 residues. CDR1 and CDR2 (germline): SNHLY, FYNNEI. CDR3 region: CASSEGPLSGNTIYF. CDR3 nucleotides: TGTGCCAGCAGTGAAGGGCCACTATCTGGAAACACCATATATTTT.

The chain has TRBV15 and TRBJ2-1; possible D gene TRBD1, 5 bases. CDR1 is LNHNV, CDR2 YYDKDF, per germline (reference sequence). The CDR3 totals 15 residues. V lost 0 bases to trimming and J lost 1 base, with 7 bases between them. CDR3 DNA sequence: TGTGCCACCAGCAGAGACCAGGGTTCCTACAATGAGCAGTTCTTC. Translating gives CATSRDQGSYNEQFF.

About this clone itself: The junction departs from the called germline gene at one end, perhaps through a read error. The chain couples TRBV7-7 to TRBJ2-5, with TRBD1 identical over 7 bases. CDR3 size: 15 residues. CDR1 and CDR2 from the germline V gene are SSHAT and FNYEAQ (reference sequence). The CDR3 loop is CASSSAGTAEETQYF. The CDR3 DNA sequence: TGTGCTAGCAGCTCCGCCGGGACAGCTGAAGAGACCCAGTACTTC.

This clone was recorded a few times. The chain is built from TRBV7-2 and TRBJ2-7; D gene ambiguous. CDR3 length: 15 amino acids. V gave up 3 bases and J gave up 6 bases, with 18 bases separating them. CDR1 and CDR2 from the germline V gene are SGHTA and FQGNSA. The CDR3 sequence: CASSFNYDWVSEQYF. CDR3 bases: TGTGCCAGCAGCTTCAATTACGACTGGGTTAGCGAGCAGTACTTC.

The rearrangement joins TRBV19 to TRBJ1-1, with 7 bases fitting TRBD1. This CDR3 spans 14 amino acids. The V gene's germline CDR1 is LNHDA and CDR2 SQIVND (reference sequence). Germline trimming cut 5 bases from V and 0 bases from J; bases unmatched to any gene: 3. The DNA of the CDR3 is TGTGCCAGTAGTCGTACAGGGGTGAACACTGAAGCTTTCTTT. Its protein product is CASSRTGVNTEAFF.

The CDR3 here is CASSLNRAYGYTF. CDR3 coding DNA: TGCGCCAGCAGCTTAAACAGAGCCTATGGCTACACCTTC. The chain has TRBV5-1 and TRBJ1-2; D not certain. The CDR3 has 13 residues. Trimming cost V 2 bases and J 4 bases, with 9 bases left between them. The germline V gene encodes CDR1 SGHRS and CDR2 YFSETQ.

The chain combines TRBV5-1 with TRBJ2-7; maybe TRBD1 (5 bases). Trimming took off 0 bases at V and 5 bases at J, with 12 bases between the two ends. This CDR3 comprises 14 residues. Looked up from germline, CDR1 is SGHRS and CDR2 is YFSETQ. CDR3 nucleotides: TGCGCCAGCAGCTTGGTTCCGGACACCCACGAGCAGTACTTC. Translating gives CASSLVPDTHEQYF.

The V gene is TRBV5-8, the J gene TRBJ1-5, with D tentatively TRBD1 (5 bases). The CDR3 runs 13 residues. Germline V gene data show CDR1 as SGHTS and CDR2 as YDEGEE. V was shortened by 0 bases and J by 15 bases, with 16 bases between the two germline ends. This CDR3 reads CASSLGFRQGGHF. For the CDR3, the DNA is TGTGCCAGCAGCTTGGGTTTTCGGCAGGGAGGGCATTTT.

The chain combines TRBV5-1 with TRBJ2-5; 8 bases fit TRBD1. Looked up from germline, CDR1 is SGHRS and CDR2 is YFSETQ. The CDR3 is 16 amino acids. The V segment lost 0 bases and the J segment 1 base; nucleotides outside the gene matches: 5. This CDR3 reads CASSLAPDRGQETQYF. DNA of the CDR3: TGCGCCAGCAGCTTGGCCCCAGACAGGGGCCAAGAGACCCAGTACTTC.

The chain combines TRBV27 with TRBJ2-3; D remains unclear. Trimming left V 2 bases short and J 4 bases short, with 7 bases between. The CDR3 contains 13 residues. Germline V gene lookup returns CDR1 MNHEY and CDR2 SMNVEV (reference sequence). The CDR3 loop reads CASSLDTADTQYF. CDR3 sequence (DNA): TGTGCCAGCAGTTTAGACACGGCAGATACGCAGTATTTT.

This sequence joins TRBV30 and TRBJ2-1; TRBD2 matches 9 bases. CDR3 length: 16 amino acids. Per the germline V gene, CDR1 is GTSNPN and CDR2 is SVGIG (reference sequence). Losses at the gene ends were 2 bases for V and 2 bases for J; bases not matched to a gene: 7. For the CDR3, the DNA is TGTGCCTGGAGTCCCGGCGGGAGGGCCGCCTACAATGAGCAGTTCTTC. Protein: CAWSPGGRAAYNEQFF.

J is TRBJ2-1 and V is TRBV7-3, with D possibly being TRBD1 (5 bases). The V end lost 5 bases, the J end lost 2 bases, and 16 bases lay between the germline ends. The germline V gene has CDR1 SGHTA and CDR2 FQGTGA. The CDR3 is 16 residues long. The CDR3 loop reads CASSLHSGHPYNEQFF. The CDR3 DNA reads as TGTGCCAGCAGCCTACATTCAGGACACCCCTACAATGAGCAGTTCTTC.

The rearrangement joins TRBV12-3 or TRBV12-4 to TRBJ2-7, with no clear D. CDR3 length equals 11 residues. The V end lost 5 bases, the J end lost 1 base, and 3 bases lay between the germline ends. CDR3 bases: TGTGCCAGCAGTCCTTCCTACGAGCAGTACTTC. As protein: CASSPSYEQYF.

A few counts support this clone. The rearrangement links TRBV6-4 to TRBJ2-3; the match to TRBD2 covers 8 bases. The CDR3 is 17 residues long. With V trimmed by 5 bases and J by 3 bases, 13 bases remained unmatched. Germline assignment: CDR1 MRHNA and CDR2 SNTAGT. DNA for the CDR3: TGTGCCAGCAGTCCCAACCCGAGCGGGAGTGGTACAGATACGCAGTATTTT. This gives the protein CASSPNPSGSGTDTQYF.

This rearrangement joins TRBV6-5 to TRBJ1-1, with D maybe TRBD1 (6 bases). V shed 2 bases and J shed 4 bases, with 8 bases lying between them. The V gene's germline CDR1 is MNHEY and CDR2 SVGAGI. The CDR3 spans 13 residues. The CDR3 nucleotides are TGTGCCAGCAGTTACAGGGGGAGCACTGAAGCTTTCTTT. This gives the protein CASSYRGSTEAFF.

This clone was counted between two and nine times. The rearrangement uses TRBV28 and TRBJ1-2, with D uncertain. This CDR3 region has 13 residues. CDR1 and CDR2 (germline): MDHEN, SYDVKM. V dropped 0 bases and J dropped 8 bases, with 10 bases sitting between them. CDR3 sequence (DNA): TGTGCCAGCAGTTTATGGTACCGGCGGGGCTACACCTTC. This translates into CASSLWYRRGYTF.

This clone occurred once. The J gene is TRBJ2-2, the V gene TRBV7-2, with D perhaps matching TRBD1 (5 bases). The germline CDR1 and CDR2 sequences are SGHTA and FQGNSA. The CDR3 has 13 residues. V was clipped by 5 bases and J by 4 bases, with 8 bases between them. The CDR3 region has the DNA TGTGCCAGCAGCCCCCAGGGCACCGGGGAGCTGTTTTTT. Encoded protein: CASSPQGTGELFF.

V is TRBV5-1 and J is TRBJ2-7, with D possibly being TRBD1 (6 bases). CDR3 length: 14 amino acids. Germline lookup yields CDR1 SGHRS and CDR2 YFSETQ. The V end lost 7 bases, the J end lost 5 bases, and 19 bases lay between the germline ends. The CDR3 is CASAQTLAGDEQYF. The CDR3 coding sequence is TGCGCCAGCGCCCAGACCTTGGCAGGGGACGAGCAGTACTTC.

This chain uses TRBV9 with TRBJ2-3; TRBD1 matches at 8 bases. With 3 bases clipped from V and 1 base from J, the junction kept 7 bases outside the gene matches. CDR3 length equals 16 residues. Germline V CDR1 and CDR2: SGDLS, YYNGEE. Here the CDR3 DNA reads TGTGCCAGCAGCGCCTTTCAGGGACAGGGCACAGATACGCAGTATTTT. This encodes CASSAFQGQGTDTQYF.